Listed below are T cell receptor beta chains from one sample, sequenced in a study of cytomegalovirus exposure and HLA in healthy donors. Assay: immunoSEQ multiplex PCR; the TCRdb copy retains only in-frame clones and omits some. The sample has 300,000 to 350,000 clones, 70% to 90% seen once. The sequenced sample was PBMCs. These receptors all stem from a man younger than 40 in good health and CMV-seronegative. CDR3s include the opening cysteine and the closing phenylalanine or tryptophan. A D gene is named only where the DNA matches it firmly. Size values are once, few and many counts, or a class for expanded clones, and some rows have none.

-,TRBD1,TRBV29-1,TRBJ2-3,CSVITGGTDTQYF,TGCAGCGTCATCACAGGGGGAACAGATACGCAGTATTTT
-,-,TRBV19,TRBJ1-1,CASSSDRIPLGEAFF,TGTGCCAGTAGTAGCGACAGGATCCCTTTGGGTGAAGCTTTCTTT
-,-,TRBV6-6,TRBJ2-7,CASSYSTDYEQYF,TGTGCCAGCAGTTACTCGACAGATTACGAGCAGTACTTC
-,-,TRBV2,TRBJ1-1,CASIGLEMAFF,TGTGCCAGCATTGGACTGGAGATGGCTTTCTTT
-,-,TRBV15,TRBJ2-2,CATSRDTGTGELFF,TGTGCCACCAGCAGAGATACAGGGACCGGGGAGCTGTTTTTT
-,TRBD1,TRBV14,TRBJ2-7,CASSPPGQGAYEQYF,TGTGCCAGCAGCCCACCGGGACAGGGGGCCTACGAGCAGTACTTC
-,TRBD1,TRBV5-1,TRBJ2-7,CASSFGTGPSYEQYF,TGCGCCAGCAGCTTTGGGACAGGGCCTTCCTACGAGCAGTACTTC
once,-,TRBV5-4,TRBJ1-2,CASSLDRGYGYTF,TGTGCCAGCAGCTTGGATAGGGGCTATGGCTACACCTTC
few,TRBD1,TRBV27,TRBJ2-7,CASSPGQKTYEQYF,TGTGCCAGCAGTCCGGGACAGAAAACCTACGAGCAGTACTTC
-,TRBD2,TRBV9,TRBJ2-5,CASSVRTSDETQYF,TGTGCCAGCAGCGTTAGGACTAGCGACGAGACCCAGTACTTC
once,TRBD1,TRBV6-1,TRBJ1-4,CAGSGRQGVGEKLFF,TGTGCCGGATCGGGAAGACAGGGGGTCGGTGAAAAACTGTTTTTT
-,-,TRBV4-1,TRBJ1-2,CASSQDGFDLYGYTF,TGCGCCAGCAGCCAAGACGGGTTCGACCTCTATGGCTACACCTTC
-,-,TRBV6-6,TRBJ1-1,CASSYSGGPTEAFF,TGTGCCAGCAGTTACTCGGGGGGGCCCACTGAAGCTTTCTTT
once,TRBD1,TRBV7-9,TRBJ2-2,CASSPGTAPGELFF,TGTGCCAGCAGCCCCGGGACAGCCCCCGGGGAGCTGTTTTTT
-,TRBD1,TRBV10-1,TRBJ1-1,CASSQGANTEAFF,TGCGCCAGCAGTCAGGGGGCGAACACTGAAGCTTTCTTT
-,-,TRBV27,TRBJ2-5,CASSPPGSGETQYF,TGTGCCAGCAGTCCCCCAGGGTCCGGGGAGACCCAGTACTTC
-,TRBD1,TRBV28,TRBJ1-2,CASSTGQGARGYTF,TGTGCCAGCAGCACGGGACAGGGGGCGAGGGGCTACACCTTC
-,-,TRBV7-9,TRBJ1-1,CASSPRVLNTEAFF,TGTGCCAGCAGCCCCAGGGTACTGAACACTGAAGCTTTCTTT
few,-,TRBV2,TRBJ1-2,CASSDAGLGYGYTF,TGTGCCAGCAGTGACGCAGGGCTCGGCTATGGCTACACCTTC
many,-,TRBV7-9,TRBJ2-7,CASSFSPVAFHEQYF,TGTGCCAGCAGCTTTAGCCCAGTAGCCTTCCACGAGCAGTACTTC
-,-,TRBV15,TRBJ1-4,CATSRPAQGSEKLFF,TGTGCCACCAGCAGACCCGCCCAGGGTAGCGAAAAACTGTTTTTT
-,TRBD2,TRBV18,TRBJ2-5,CASSPGLGETQYF,TGTGCCAGCTCGCCGGGACTAGGGGAGACCCAGTACTTC
-,-,TRBV6-1,TRBJ2-7,CASSYSGGFPYEQYF,TGTGCCAGCAGCTATTCCGGCGGATTTCCCTACGAGCAGTACTTC
-,TRBD2,TRBV4-1,TRBJ2-3,CASSQGRGGVTDTQYF,TGCGCCAGCAGCCAAGGTCGGGGGGGGGTCACAGATACGCAGTATTTT
-,TRBD2,TRBV4-1,TRBJ2-3,CASSQDGRLAGTTSTDTQYF,TGCGCCAGCAGCCAAGATGGGAGACTAGCGGGGACTACTAGCACAGATACGCAGTATTTT
-,-,TRBV4-3,TRBJ1-1,CASSQGSQMNTEAFF,TGCGCCAGCAGCCAAGGTTCACAGATGAACACTGAAGCTTTCTTT